The 8 T cell receptor beta chains in this list originate from one sample, sequenced in a study of blood T cell repertoires in COVID-19. The protocol was immunoSEQ multiplex PCR, while the TCRdb copy is restricted to in-frame clones and leaves out a portion. The sample lists under 150,000 clones, about 88% seen once, with 2.3% in the top ten. The sample consisted of PBMCs or T cells enriched from blood (not recorded which). The receptors stem from a woman aged 45-65 years who had recovered from COVID-19.

The rearrangement links TRBV6-5 to TRBJ2-7, with 9 bases lining up with TRBD1. In germline, CDR1 is MNHEY, CDR2 SVGAGI. The CDR3 consists of 14 residues. J gave up 6 bases and V 6 bases, and 9 bases lay outside the gene matches. The CDR3 nucleotides are TGTGCCAGCAGGGGGGACAGGGTGCGAGGCGAGCAGTACTTC. Its protein product is CASRGDRVRGEQYF.

V and J are TRBV6-2 or TRBV6-3 and TRBJ2-1; tentatively, D is TRBD1 (5 bases). Germline V CDR1 and CDR2: MNHEY, SVGEGT. This CDR3 region has 15 residues. Trimming cost V 5 bases and J 6 bases, with 17 bases left between them. CDR3 amino acids: CASSGSGNLVNEQFF. DNA of the CDR3: TGTGCCAGCAGTGGGTCAGGGAATTTGGTCAATGAGCAGTTCTTC.

The chain recombines TRBV21-1 with TRBJ2-7; the D call of TRBD1 is as the table states it, not checked on the DNA. TRBV21-1 is a pseudogene. The CDR3 runs 16 residues. The CDR3 DNA sequence: TGTGCCAGCACCACCGCCGGGGACAGTGGCTCCTACGAGCAGTACTTC. Protein sequence: CASTTAGDSGSYEQYF.

This rearrangement joins TRBV10-3 to TRBJ1-2, with TRBD1 identical over 7 bases. V shed 6 bases, J shed 3 bases, and the junction held 7 bases outside the gene matches. The CDR3 consists of 14 residues. Germline CDR1 ENHRY, CDR2 SYGVKD. The CDR3 nucleotides are TGTGCCATCAGAGGGACAGACAGGCACTATGGCTACACCTTC. This translates into CAIRGTDRHYGYTF.

The chain carries TRBV3-1 (or the pseudogene TRBV3-2) and TRBJ1-1; TRBD1 matches 8 bases. Trimming removed 3 bases from V and 3 bases from J; junction bases left unmatched: 6. From germline, CDR1 is LGHDT and CDR2 YNNKEL (reference sequence). This CDR3 is built from 15 residues. The CDR3 here is CASSQGTGVYTEAFF. CDR3 sequence (DNA): TGTGCCAGCAGCCAGGGGACAGGAGTTTACACTGAAGCTTTCTTT.

V is TRBV7-2 and J is TRBJ2-7; tentative D call: TRBD1 (6 bases). The CDR3 is 15 residues long. The V gene's germline CDR1 is SGHTA and CDR2 FQGNSA. With 5 bases removed from V and 3 bases from J, the gap between germline ends came to 17 bases. The chain's CDR3 is CASSTTGTFYYEQYF. The CDR3, as DNA: TGTGCCAGCAGCACGACCGGGACATTCTACTACGAGCAGTACTTC.

This rearrangement joins TRBV7-9 to TRBJ1-3; TRBD1 is a possible D gene (5 bases). Trimming removed 4 bases at V and 1 base at J, with 5 bases between. CDR3 size: 13 residues. Germline lookup yields CDR1 SEHNR and CDR2 FQNEAQ (reference sequence). This CDR3 reads CASSSGSGNTIYF. The DNA for the CDR3 is TGTGCCAGCAGCTCAGGGTCTGGAAACACCATATATTTT.

The rearrangement joins TRBV7-2 to TRBJ2-1; 14 nucleotides line up with TRBD2. CDR1 is SGHTA and CDR2 is FQGNSA in the germline V gene. Trimming at V came to 5 bases and at J to 10 bases, leaving 7 bases not matched to a gene. The CDR3 sequence is 15 residues long. CDR3 sequence: CASSRTSGGPREQFF. In DNA form, the CDR3 reads TGTGCCAGCAGCCGGACTAGCGGGGGGCCTAGGGAGCAGTTCTTC.